Presented here are 20 T cell receptor beta chains from one specimen sequenced in a study of shared clonotypes between healthy human individuals. The data were produced by immunoSEQ multiplex PCR, yet TCRdb's version contains in-frame clones alone and is incomplete. The top ten clones hold approximately 0.5% of a sample with more than 1 million clones, 75% to 85% of them seen once. The sample consisted of memory CD4+ T cells from PBMCs. The subset here: CD45RA-negative fraction. The receptor source for this set is a man in his late teens or twenties in good health. Some clones in this sample may be carry-over from other donors' samples.

This clone has a single count. The chain is built from TRBV19 and TRBJ2-6; D not resolved. CDR3 size: 17 residues. CDR1 and CDR2 (germline): LNHDA, SQIVND (reference sequence). V lost 2 bases, J lost 0 bases, and 11 bases lay in between. The CDR3 reads CASSIPPGISGANVLTF. CDR3 in DNA: TGTGCCAGTAGTATACCCCCCGGAATCTCTGGGGCCAACGTCCTGACTTTC.

V is TRBV5-1 and J is TRBJ2-1; D remains ambiguous. V dropped 0 bases and J dropped 4 bases, with 8 bases sitting between them. CDR1 is SGHRS and CDR2 is YFSETQ in the germline V gene. The CDR3 length is 14 residues. The CDR3 bases are TGCGCCAGCAGCTTGGGTTTCTTTTACAATGAGCAGTTCTTC. It yields the protein CASSLGFFYNEQFF.

V gene TRBV5-1 combines with J gene TRBJ1-3, with D perhaps TRBD1 (6 bases). There are 18 residues in the CDR3. CDR1 and CDR2 from the germline V gene are SGHRS and YFSETQ. Trimming took off 0 bases at V and 1 base at J, with 17 bases between the two ends. The CDR3 coding sequence is TGCGCCAGCAGCTTGGTAACCGGGGGCTTCGAATCTGGAAACACCATATATTTT. As protein: CASSLVTGGFESGNTIYF. Filled out from reference TRBV5-1 and TRBJ1-3, the complete variable domain reads KAGVTQTPRYLIKTRGQQVTLSCSPISGHRSVSWYQQTPGQGLQFLFEYFSETQRNKGNFPGRFSGRQFSNSRSEMNVSTLELGDSALYLCASSLVTGGFESGNTIYFGEGSWLTVV.

This clone has ten or more counts. V gene TRBV6-6 combines with J gene TRBJ1-1; no firm D call. The germline gives CDR1 MNHNY, CDR2 SVGAGI (reference sequence). CDR3 size: 14 residues. Trimming pared 2 bases from V and 7 bases from J, leaving 14 bases between. Here the CDR3 reads CASSYQADLGEAFF. DNA for the CDR3: TGTGCCAGCAGTTACCAGGCCGACCTTGGTGAAGCTTTCTTT.

The chain recombines TRBV6-5 with TRBJ2-7; 9 bases align to TRBD1. V lost 2 bases to trimming and J lost 0 bases; unmatched junction nucleotides: 2. Germline CDR1 reads MNHEY; CDR2 reads SVGAGI. The CDR3 spans 15 residues. The CDR3 DNA is TGTGCCAGCAGTTACGGGGGACAGGGCTCCTACGAGCAGTACTTC. This encodes CASSYGGQGSYEQYF.

V and J are TRBV15 and TRBJ1-5; D unresolved. Germline V CDR1 and CDR2: LNHNV, YYDKDF (reference sequence). This CDR3 region has 12 residues. The V end lost 5 bases, the J end lost 5 bases, and 7 bases lay between the germline ends. CDR3 region: CATSEGYQPQHF. In DNA, the CDR3 is TGTGCCACCAGCGAGGGTTATCAGCCCCAGCATTTT.

This clone showed up just a few times. The chain couples TRBV18 to TRBJ2-7; 7 bases line up with TRBD1. The CDR3 covers 14 residues. Germline loops: CDR1 KGHSH, CDR2 LQKENI. V lost 4 bases to trimming and J lost 2 bases; unmatched junction nucleotides: 5. CDR3 loop: CASSQGQATYEQYF. CDR3 in DNA: TGTGCCAGCTCACAAGGACAGGCCACCTACGAGCAGTACTTC.

This clone is a singleton in its sample. This sequence joins TRBV19 and TRBJ1-1; TRBD1 aligns across 9 bases. V lost 5 bases and J lost 0; bases outside the gene matches: 13. CDR1 is LNHDA, CDR2 SQIVND, per germline (reference sequence). This CDR3 is 18 amino acids long. In nucleotides, the CDR3 is TGTGCCAGTAGTCCCATCGCCGGGACAGGGCTTTTGAACACTGAAGCTTTCTTT. Protein product: CASSPIAGTGLLNTEAFF.

Only a few counts were recorded for this clone. V gene TRBV6-6 combines with J gene TRBJ2-7; TRBD1 agrees at 9 bases. The V and J ends lost 4 bases and 4 bases, in that order; junction bases with no gene match: 5. The CDR3 length is 14 residues. Germline values: CDR1 MNHNY, CDR2 SVGAGI (reference sequence). The CDR3 here is CASSLGQGPYEQYF. The DNA of the CDR3 is TGTGCCAGCAGTTTGGGACAGGGACCATACGAGCAGTACTTC.

The V call is TRBV9, the J call TRBJ2-5; TRBD2 agrees at 7 bases. This CDR3 has 15 residues. Germline V gene data show CDR1 as SGDLS and CDR2 as YYNGEE. J was trimmed by 4 bases and V by 2 bases; bases with no gene match: 8. The CDR3 spells CASSVRGRGAETQYF. The CDR3 DNA follows: TGTGCCAGCAGCGTGCGCGGGAGAGGGGCAGAGACCCAGTACTTC.

J is TRBJ2-3 and V is TRBV4-1, with 7 bases lining up with TRBD2. V dropped 1 base and J dropped 0; count of bases not matched to a gene: 1. Germline CDR1 and CDR2: MGHRA and YSYEKL. The CDR3 runs to 15 residues. CDR3 bases: TGCGCCAGCAGCCAAGTCGGGGGGAGCACAGATACGCAGTATTTT. Protein: CASSQVGGSTDTQYF.

The CDR3 sequence: CASSPNTIPYGYTF. The CDR3 DNA reads as TGTGCCAGCAGCCCTAACACCATCCCCTATGGCTACACCTTC. The chain joins TRBV9 to TRBJ1-2; D gene uncertain. Germline CDR1 reads SGDLS; CDR2 reads YYNGEE. The CDR3 runs to 14 residues. V lost 4 bases to trimming and J lost 4 bases, with 14 bases between them.

The V and J genes are TRBV28 and TRBJ2-7; TRBD1 aligns across 10 bases. With V trimmed by 10 bases and J by 3 bases, 9 bases remained unmatched. The V gene's germline CDR1 is MDHEN and CDR2 SYDVKM. The CDR3 totals 14 residues. The CDR3 region has the DNA TGTGCCACCTCGCGTGGGACAGGGGTCTACGAGCAGTACTTC. Translation: CATSRGTGVYEQYF.

This chain connects TRBV5-6 to TRBJ2-7; D is uncertain. The germline V gene encodes CDR1 SGHDT and CDR2 YYEEEE. This CDR3 contains 15 residues. V was clipped by 3 bases and J by 0 bases, with 13 bases between them. CDR3 region: CASSYKPSNSYEQYF. The CDR3 DNA is TGTGCCAGCAGCTACAAGCCCTCGAACTCCTACGAGCAGTACTTC.

The chain employs TRBV30 and TRBJ2-1, with 8 bases that match TRBD1. The CDR3 totals 14 residues. Losses at the gene ends were 1 base for V and 4 bases for J; bases not matched to a gene: 3. Germline lookup yields CDR1 GTSNPN and CDR2 SVGIG (reference sequence). The CDR3 nucleotides are TGTGCCTGGAGTGGACAGGGGAATTACAATGAGCAGTTCTTC. Protein product: CAWSGQGNYNEQFF.

This chain joins TRBV7-3 and TRBJ2-1; 10 bases map to TRBD2. From germline, CDR1 is SGHTA and CDR2 FQGTGA. V dropped 5 bases and J dropped 7; count of bases not matched to a gene: 8. This CDR3 spans 15 amino acids. This chain's CDR3 is CASSPGTSVRNEQFF. Here the CDR3 DNA reads TGTGCCAGCAGCCCCGGGACTAGCGTCAGAAATGAGCAGTTCTTC.

This clone occurred a few times. The gene calls are TRBV6-1 and TRBJ1-4, with 7 bases lining up with TRBD1. CDR3 length equals 15 residues. Trimming removed 4 bases from V and 1 base from J; junction bases left unmatched: 3. Germline CDR1 is MNHNS and CDR2 is SASEGT. The CDR3 here is CASSAWDRTNEKLFF. In DNA form, the CDR3 reads TGTGCCAGCAGTGCTTGGGACAGAACTAATGAAAAACTGTTTTTT.

The V and J genes are TRBV28 and TRBJ1-1, with D possibly being TRBD1 (5 bases). Germline lookup yields CDR1 MDHEN and CDR2 SYDVKM. Deletions cut 8 bases from V and 14 bases from J, with 27 bases between. The CDR3 is made up of 14 amino acids. CDR3 protein: CASFLGPRDSRRFF. CDR3 coding DNA: TGTGCCAGCTTTCTAGGTCCGAGGGACTCTCGCAGGTTCTTT.

The rearrangement joins TRBV18 to TRBJ2-6, with D hard to call. This CDR3 has 16 amino acids. V lost 4 bases to trimming and J lost 0 bases, with 10 bases between them. Germline CDR1 KGHSH, CDR2 LQKENI. CDR3 DNA: TGTGCCAGCTCACTTTCGGATATCTCTGGGGCCAACGTCCTGACTTTC. Its protein product is CASSLSDISGANVLTF.

V usage is TRBV28 and J usage is TRBJ2-7, with 8 positions matching TRBD2. CDR3 length: 14 residues. V lost 5 bases and J lost 1; bases outside the gene matches: 4. Germline V gene data show CDR1 as MDHEN and CDR2 as SYDVKM. CDR3 coding DNA: TGTGCCAGCAGTGATAGCGGGAAATCCTACGAGCAGTACTTC. Its translation is CASSDSGKSYEQYF.